This T cell receptor beta chain appears in the sequencing data of a study of tumor-infiltrating lymphocytes in localized non-small cell lung cancer. Germline CDR1 reads SGHDN; CDR2 reads FVKESK. Trimming cost V 1 base and J 8 bases, with 13 bases left between them. The CDR3 runs to 14 residues. Sequenced by immunoSEQ multiplex PCR; TCRdb stores in-frame clones only, minus some. This table has 13,000 or so clones, 55% to 75% appearing once. This sequence joins TRBV14 and TRBJ2-3; D tentatively reads TRBD1 or TRBD2 (5 bases each). Sequenced input: lung tumor tissue. This TCR came from a human donor with non-small cell lung cancer. This chain's CDR3 is CASSQGTRDVTQYF. CDR3 bases: TGTGCCAGCAGCCAAGGGACCCGGGACGTTACGCAGTATTTT.